This T cell receptor beta chain is from a study of CD8+ T cells in alopecia areata. Study summary: Skin was taken from 6-12-month-old C3H/HeJ graft donors that had spontaneous alopecia and grafted onto approximately 6-11-week-old female C3H/HeJ mice.

V lost 1 base, J lost 0 bases, and 9 bases lay in between. This CDR3 has 15 amino acids. Germline V CDR1 and CDR2: NNHDY, SYVADS. Study results and caveats: Patients shared TCRs less clearly than mice did, possibly owing to HLA. Scalp samples also yield sequences from resident alphabeta T cells of normal skin.

This clone was picked up a small number of times. No antigen is known for it. Gene labels here are mouse ones. The read halts 4 residues ahead of the CDR3 end, with the missing end drawn from the germline J gene. Sequencing templates came from extracted RNA that was reverse transcribed into cDNA. Libraries were prepared by immunoSEQ multiplex PCR; TCRdb keeps only in-frame clonotypes and omits some of them. Singletons are absent from the sample, which has 200,000 to 300,000 clones. CD4, CD8alpha, NKG2D, NKG2ACE and other markers were used to sort pooled cutaneous lymph node cells. The sample comprised CD4+ T cells sorted from a lymph node. The gene calls are TRBV13-3 and TRBJ2-3; D perhaps matches TRBD1 (6 bases). This receptor was obtained from a C3H/HeJ mouse with alopecia areata. The MHC haplotype of the strain is H2-k. The CDR3 protein is CASSDQGHSAETLYF. The CDR3 bases that were read are TGTGCCAGCAGTGATCAGGGGCATAGTGCAGAA.